The rows below give T cell receptor beta chains drawn from one sample of a study of cytomegalovirus exposure and HLA in healthy donors. TCRdb's table, derived via immunoSEQ multiplex PCR, lists solely in-frame clones and lacks some. Of 250,000 to 350,000 clones listed, approximately 88% were seen once; the top ten hold about 0.96%. The sample taken for sequencing was PBMCs. These receptors were collected from a young man in good health and CMV-seronegative. The CDR3 runs from the conserved cysteine through the conserved F or W. D genes are given only for firm matches. For some rows the clone size is stated as once, few or many, or as a class when expanded; others skip it.

TRBD1	TRBV4-1	.	TRBJ1-5	CASSPRTGWEQPQHF	TGCGCCAGCAGCCCAAGGACAGGCTGGGAGCAGCCCCAGCATTTT
TRBD1	TRBV18	.	TRBJ2-1	CASSRDRGPGYEQFF	TGTGCCAGCTCCCGGGACAGGGGGCCTGGGTATGAGCAGTTCTTC
.	TRBV9	.	TRBJ2-5	CASSASGSIGETQYF	TGTGCCAGCAGCGCATCGGGATCTATAGGGGAGACCCAGTACTTC
.	TRBV29-1	.	TRBJ1-1	CSAATGDRGAFF	TGCAGCGCCGCAACCGGGGATAGGGGGGCTTTCTTT
TRBD1	TRBV10-3	.	TRBJ1-1	CAITTGVRAEAFF	TGTGCCATTACGACAGGGGTGAGGGCTGAAGCTTTCTTT
TRBD1	TRBV28	few	TRBJ2-7	CASSPDRVREQYF	TGTGCCAGCAGTCCGGACAGGGTGCGCGAGCAGTACTTC
TRBD1	TRBV7-6	.	TRBJ1-2	CASSPGTGGFGGYTF	TGTGCCAGCAGCCCCGGGACAGGGGGCTTTGGTGGCTACACCTTC
TRBD2	TRBV27	once	TRBJ2-1	CASSPQASGGRNEQFF	TGTGCCAGCAGTCCTCAGGCTAGCGGGGGGCGCAATGAGCAGTTCTTC
TRBD1	TRBV2	.	TRBJ2-7	CASRRTGLSEQYF	TGTGCCAGCAGAAGGACAGGGTTGAGCGAGCAGTACTTC
TRBD2	TRBV7-2	.	TRBJ2-7	CASSLVSGLVYEQYF	TGTGCCAGCAGCTTAGTCTCCGGACTAGTCTACGAGCAGTACTTC
.	TRBV7-2	.	TRBJ1-1	CASSLETRNTEAFF	TGTGCCAGCAGCTTAGAAACACGGAACACTGAAGCTTTCTTT
TRBD2	TRBV5-1	.	TRBJ2-7	CASRLASGREQYF	TGCGCCAGCAGACTAGCTAGCGGGAGAGAGCAGTACTTC
TRBD2	TRBV29-1	.	TRBJ2-1	CSVGLAGVRNEQFF	TGCAGCGTGGGTCTAGCGGGGGTGAGAAATGAGCAGTTCTTC
.	TRBV5-5	.	TRBJ2-2	CASSLVPDRSNTGELFF	TGTGCCAGCAGCTTAGTTCCCGACAGATCGAACACCGGGGAGCTGTTTTTT
.	TRBV27	.	TRBJ2-3	CASGFGVATQYF	TGTGCCAGCGGATTCGGGGTGGCTACGCAGTATTTT
.	TRBV15	.	TRBJ1-2	CATSERVGSDGYTF	TGTGCCACCAGCGAAAGGGTGGGGAGTGATGGCTACACCTTC
.	TRBV6-1	.	TRBJ2-7	CASSEVAVYPYEQYF	TGTGCCAGCAGTGAAGTGGCAGTATATCCCTACGAGCAGTACTTC
TRBD1	TRBV5-6	.	TRBJ2-1	CASSHDRDLSYNEQFF	TGTGCCAGCAGCCATGACAGGGATCTCTCCTACAATGAGCAGTTCTTC
.	TRBV18	.	TRBJ1-1	CASSDSMNTEAFF	TGTGCCAGCTCGGACAGCATGAACACTGAAGCTTTCTTT
.	TRBV20-1	.	TRBJ2-7	CSAFSSYEQYF	TGCAGTGCTTTCTCCTCCTACGAGCAGTACTTC
TRBD2	TRBV18	.	TRBJ2-4	CASSPIRGGSTKNIQYF	TGTGCCAGCTCACCGATTCGGGGGGGATCGACCAAAAACATTCAGTACTTC
.	TRBV2	.	TRBJ1-3	CASFRQPGNTIYF	TGTGCCAGCTTTAGACAGCCTGGAAACACCATATATTTT
TRBD1	TRBV5-1	.	TRBJ1-2	CASSPLTGVGYGYTF	TGCGCCAGCAGCCCGCTAACAGGGGTAGGCTATGGCTACACCTTC